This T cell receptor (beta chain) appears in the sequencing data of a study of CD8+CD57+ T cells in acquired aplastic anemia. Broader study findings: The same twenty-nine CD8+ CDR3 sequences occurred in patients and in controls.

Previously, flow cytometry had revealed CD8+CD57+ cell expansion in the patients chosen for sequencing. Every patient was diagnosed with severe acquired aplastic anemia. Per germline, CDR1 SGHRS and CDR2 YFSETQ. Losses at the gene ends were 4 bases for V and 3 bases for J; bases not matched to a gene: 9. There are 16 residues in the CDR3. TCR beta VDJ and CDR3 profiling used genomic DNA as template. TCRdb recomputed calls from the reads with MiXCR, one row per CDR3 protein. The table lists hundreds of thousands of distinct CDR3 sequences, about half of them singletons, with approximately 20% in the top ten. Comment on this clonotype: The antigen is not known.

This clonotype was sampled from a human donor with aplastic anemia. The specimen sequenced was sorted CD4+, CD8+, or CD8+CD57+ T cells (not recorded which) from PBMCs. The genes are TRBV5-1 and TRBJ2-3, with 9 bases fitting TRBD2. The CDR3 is CASSTDRLAATDTQYF. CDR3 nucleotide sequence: TGCGCCAGCAGCACCGACAGACTAGCGGCAACAGATACGCAGTATTTT.